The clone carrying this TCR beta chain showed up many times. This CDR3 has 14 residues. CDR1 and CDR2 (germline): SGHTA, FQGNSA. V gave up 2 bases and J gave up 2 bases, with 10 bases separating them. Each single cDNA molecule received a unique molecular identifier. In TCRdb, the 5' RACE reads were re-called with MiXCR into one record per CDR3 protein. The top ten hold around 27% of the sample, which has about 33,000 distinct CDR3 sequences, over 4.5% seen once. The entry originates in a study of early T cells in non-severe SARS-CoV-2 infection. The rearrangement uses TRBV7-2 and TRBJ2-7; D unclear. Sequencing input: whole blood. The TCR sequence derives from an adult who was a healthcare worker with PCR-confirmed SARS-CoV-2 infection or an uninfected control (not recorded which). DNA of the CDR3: TGTGCCAGCAGCTTAACCGGAACGGCCTACGAGCAGTACTTC. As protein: CASSLTGTAYEQYF. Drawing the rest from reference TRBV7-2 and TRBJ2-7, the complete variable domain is GAGVSQSPSNKVTEKGKDVELRCDPISGHTALYWYRQSLGQGLEFLIYFQGNSAPDKSGLPSDRFSAERTGGSVSTLTIQRTQQEDSAVYLCASSLTGTAYEQYFGPGTRLTVT.